This T cell receptor (beta chain) was sequenced in a study of vaccination effects on CD4 cells after COVID-19. Overall study results and limits: Late post-vaccination samples showed marked contraction of infection- and vaccine-induced clones.

With the ViraFEST assay, the study expanded antigen-specific CD4+ T cells using viral peptide pools, then sequenced them. Having been cultured for 9 to 11 days, the cells underwent CD4+ T cell isolation. Testing of the vaccine recipients showed negative nucleocapsid antibodies and no prior SARS-CoV-2 infection. Both day 3 and day 7 saw half the medium replaced with IL-2 medium. As regards this clone: Its antigen is currently unknown.

The CDR3 contains 13 residues. Trimming shortened V by 0 bases and J by 5 bases, and 9 bases separated the two germline ends. Germline V gene sequence: CDR1 SGHRS, CDR2 YFSETQ. Generated by immunoSEQ multiplex PCR, the TCRdb table keeps only in-frame clones and is missing some. This repertoire shows 20,000 to 25,000 clones, around three quarters found once; its top ten account for less than 9.5%. The TCR comes from a human donor who received a COVID-19 vaccine. The material was CD4+ T cells from PBMCs cultured with HCoV-NL63 spike peptides, obtained before COVID-19 vaccination. V is TRBV5-1 and J is TRBJ2-7, with TRBD1 as a possible D gene (5 bases). CDR3 in amino acids: CASSLVGAHEQYF. Written as DNA, the CDR3 is TGCGCCAGCAGCTTGGTAGGGGCACACGAGCAGTACTTC.